The clone carrying this TCR beta chain was counted a few times. A UMI-containing oligonucleotide was joined by 3' ligation to the TCR cDNA template. Adult healthy volunteers gave 2.5 ml peripheral blood for whole-blood RNA. Cells were not sorted; total RNA input targeted about 1 to 1000 ng. Amplification of ligated cDNA took four PCR rounds with SP2 and nested alpha and beta constant primers. Reverse transcription of blood and skin TCR RNA was primed at alpha and beta constant regions. TCRdb independently ran MiXCR on the 5' RACE reads; one entry per CDR3 protein. The sample includes around 56,000 distinct CDR3 sequences, around 8% seen only once; the top ten take roughly 9.8%. The data are from a study of naive and memory T cell subsets. The CDR3 runs to 14 residues. From germline, CDR1 is SGHTA and CDR2 FQGTGA. V was trimmed by 2 bases and J by 3 bases, leaving 11 bases between them.

The V and J genes are TRBV7-3 and TRBJ2-7; the D is unclear. The origin of this receptor is a female donor in good health. CDR3 nucleotide sequence: TGTGCCAGCAGCTTAGGAATGGGGTACTACGAGCAGTACTTC. Amino acids: CASSLGMGYYEQYF.